Shown below are 13 T cell receptor beta chains from a single sample sequenced in a study of cytotoxic CD8 clonotypes in ibrutinib-treated CLL. Method: immunoSEQ multiplex PCR; TCRdb's copy keeps in-frame clones and lacks some. The sample includes some 81,000 clones, roughly 80% of them seen just once. The sequencing here drew on PBMCs, taken after 12 months of ibrutinib treatment. The receptor source for this set is a human donor with chronic lymphocytic leukemia.

Only a few counts were recorded for this clone. The gene calls are TRBV7-6 and TRBJ2-6; D unresolved. The V end lost 1 base, the J end lost 0 bases, and 10 bases lay between the germline ends. CDR3 length: 17 residues. Germline CDR1 is SGHVS and CDR2 is FNYEAQ. The CDR3 loop is CASSLGGAYSGANVLTF. CDR3 nucleotide sequence: TGTGCCAGCAGCTTAGGAGGAGCGTACTCTGGGGCCAACGTCCTGACTTTC.

This sequence joins TRBV18 and TRBJ2-1; TRBD1 matches 7 bases. Germline trimming cut 4 bases from V and 2 bases from J; bases unmatched to any gene: 8. CDR1 and CDR2 (germline): KGHSH, LQKENI. CDR3 length: 16 residues. The CDR3 sequence is CASSHAPGTAYNEQFF. The CDR3 nucleotides are TGTGCCAGCTCACACGCGCCGGGGACAGCCTACAATGAGCAGTTCTTC.

This chain connects TRBV5-8 to TRBJ1-1, with no clear D. The CDR3 spans 14 residues. Germline V lookup: CDR1 SGHTS, CDR2 YDEGEE. V was shortened by 5 bases and J by 0 bases, with 11 bases between the two germline ends. The CDR3 DNA reads as TGTGCCAGCAGGCAGGCTCCCATGAACACTGAAGCTTTCTTT. Amino acids: CASRQAPMNTEAFF.

The chain couples TRBV15 to TRBJ2-1; the match to TRBD2 covers 8 bases. V lost 1 base to trimming and J lost 7 bases; unmatched junction nucleotides: 15. CDR1 is LNHNV, CDR2 YYDKDF, per germline (reference sequence). CDR3 length: 18 amino acids. CDR3 residues: CATSRAPPAIAGTNEQFF. The CDR3 DNA is TGTGCCACCAGCAGAGCTCCTCCTGCCATAGCGGGGACTAATGAGCAGTTCTTC.

The chain carries TRBV7-9 and TRBJ2-7; 8 bases map to TRBD2. The CDR3 contains 14 residues. The germline V gene encodes CDR1 SEHNR and CDR2 FQNEAQ (reference sequence). The V gene end was trimmed by 10 bases and the J gene end by 0 bases; junction bases not matched to a gene: 8. The CDR3 sequence is CATGRGRSSYEQYF. The CDR3 bases are TGTGCCACCGGGAGGGGGAGAAGCTCCTACGAGCAGTACTTC.

The CDR3 is CASSTRPVPRADTQYF. CDR3 DNA sequence: TGTGCCAGCAGCACCCGACCAGTCCCCCGGGCAGATACGCAGTATTTT. The chain carries TRBV9 and TRBJ2-3; D gene ambiguous. The CDR3 is 16 amino acids. Trimming pared 4 bases from V and 4 bases from J, leaving 19 bases between. CDR1 is SGDLS and CDR2 is YYNGEE in the germline V gene.

This rearrangement joins TRBV4-1 to TRBJ1-5; TRBD1 matches 7 bases. Looked up from germline, CDR1 is MGHRA and CDR2 is YSYEKL. This CDR3 contains 17 residues. With 4 bases clipped from V and 5 bases from J, the junction kept 14 bases outside the gene matches. CDR3 sequence reads: CASSRDPSTGVHQPQHF. The DNA for the CDR3 is TGCGCCAGCAGCCGGGACCCCAGCACAGGGGTCCATCAGCCCCAGCATTTT.

This clone has just one count. In DNA form, the CDR3 reads TGTGCCAGTACTCAGGGGCCAGCGGGCGCGCCTGGGCAGTTCTTC. Encoded protein: CASTQGPAGAPGQFF. The V gene is TRBV7-2, the J gene TRBJ2-1, with D possibly called TRBD1 or TRBD2 (6 bases each). Germline values: CDR1 SGHTA, CDR2 FQGNSA. The V and J ends lost 9 bases and 12 bases respectively, with 27 bases between them. The CDR3 is 15 amino acids.

V gene TRBV5-1 combines with J gene TRBJ2-3, with 7 positions matching TRBD2. The junction had 9 bases not matched to a gene; V was cut back by 1 base and J by 4 bases. Germline loops: CDR1 SGHRS, CDR2 YFSETQ. This CDR3 has 16 amino acids. The DNA for the CDR3 is TGCGCCAGCAGCTTGTGGGGGGGAAGCTCCGCAGATACGCAGTATTTT. Translation: CASSLWGGSSADTQYF.

The V and J genes are TRBV5-1 and TRBJ2-5; the match to TRBD2 covers 11 bases. Germline CDR1 SGHRS, CDR2 YFSETQ. The CDR3 sequence is 15 residues long. V shed 4 bases, J shed 3 bases, and the junction held 5 bases outside the gene matches. CDR3 residues: CASSPGLAGEETQYF. The CDR3 nucleotides read TGCGCCAGCAGCCCTGGACTAGCGGGCGAAGAGACCCAGTACTTC.

This chain links TRBV15 with TRBJ1-5, with D maybe TRBD1 (5 bases). The CDR3 runs to 15 residues. The germline V and J ends were trimmed by 0 bases and 6 bases, with 12 bases remaining between them. Germline CDR1 and CDR2: LNHNV and YYDKDF (reference sequence). The CDR3 DNA sequence: TGTGCCACCAGCAGAGATAAGGGACTTAGTCAGCCCCAGCATTTT. Encoded protein: CATSRDKGLSQPQHF.

This chain connects TRBV5-4 to TRBJ2-3; 9 bases map to TRBD2. CDR3 length: 17 amino acids. With V trimmed by 0 bases and J by 2 bases, 7 bases remained unmatched. Germline CDR1 SGHNT, CDR2 YYREEE (reference sequence). The CDR3 reads CASSLAVAGGNTDTQYF. Written as DNA, the CDR3 is TGTGCCAGCAGCTTGGCCGTGGCGGGGGGGAACACAGATACGCAGTATTTT.

The V and J genes are TRBV19 and TRBJ2-1, with D uncertain. CDR1 is LNHDA and CDR2 is SQIVND in the germline V gene (reference sequence). This CDR3 contains 15 residues. V was cut by 5 bases and J by 0 bases, with 11 bases left in between. CDR3 loop: CASSFRASSYNEQFF. The CDR3 DNA reads as TGTGCCAGTAGTTTCCGGGCTAGCTCCTACAATGAGCAGTTCTTC.